This is a list of T cell receptor beta chains from one sample in a study of cytomegalovirus exposure and HLA in healthy donors. Assay: immunoSEQ multiplex PCR; the TCRdb copy retains only in-frame clones and omits some. The sample has approximately 100,000 clones, 65% to 80% seen once. The sequenced sample was PBMCs. These receptors came from a woman aged 40 to 50 in good health and CMV-seronegative. CDR3s include the opening cysteine and the closing phenylalanine or tryptophan. A clone size is listed for some rows: how often the clone was seen (once, few, many), or a class if it is expanded.

clone_size: -; v_call: TRBV28; cdr3_aa: CASSPWEGTNEKLFF
clone_size: -; v_call: TRBV19; cdr3_aa: CASSIPRGTDTQYF
clone_size: -; v_call: TRBV7-2; cdr3_aa: CASSSRGMNTEAFF
clone_size: -; v_call: TRBV11-3; cdr3_aa: CASSFGGTHTGELFF
clone_size: -; v_call: TRBV4-3; cdr3_aa: CASSQAPGDEAFF
clone_size: -; v_call: TRBV9; cdr3_aa: CASSPRTGRRGEKLFF
clone_size: -; v_call: TRBV5-4; cdr3_aa: CASSLGRVEAFF
clone_size: -; v_call: TRBV10-1; cdr3_aa: CASSGPRRGTGPTDTQYF
clone_size: -; v_call: TRBV30; cdr3_aa: CAWQPTGGQPQHF
clone_size: few; v_call: TRBV7-6; cdr3_aa: CASSLVDQAGYTF
clone_size: -; v_call: TRBV5-4; cdr3_aa: CASSPTPDSPLHF
clone_size: -; v_call: TRBV21-1; cdr3_aa: CASSRGEVDRERRYGYTF
clone_size: -; v_call: TRBV10-3; cdr3_aa: CAIRRTGDMNTEAFF
clone_size: once; v_call: TRBV18; cdr3_aa: CASSPAVNTEAFF
clone_size: -; v_call: TRBV7-2; cdr3_aa: CASSLALTVGQGADGSPLHF
clone_size: -; v_call: TRBV28; cdr3_aa: CASLQSEAFF
clone_size: -; v_call: TRBV28; cdr3_aa: CASSLRGGDGNTIYF
clone_size: few; v_call: TRBV25-1; cdr3_aa: CASSDPGRAGGTQYF
clone_size: -; v_call: TRBV5-4; cdr3_aa: CASSKPPGQEQFF
clone_size: -; v_call: TRBV7-9; cdr3_aa: CASSPQTGVGYGYTF
clone_size: -; v_call: TRBV7-2; cdr3_aa: CASSLVATTNQPQHF
clone_size: -; v_call: TRBV9; cdr3_aa: CASSGYRGQVYGYTF
clone_size: -; v_call: TRBV6-5; cdr3_aa: CASRPLEGSYEQYF
clone_size: few; v_call: TRBV2; cdr3_aa: CASSLAGGPETQYF
clone_size: -; v_call: TRBV28; cdr3_aa: CASSFGGNSNQPQHF
clone_size: -; v_call: TRBV7-2; cdr3_aa: CASSLIPQGYEQYF
clone_size: once; v_call: TRBV7-2; cdr3_aa: CASSVTSTDEQYF
clone_size: -; v_call: TRBV10-1; cdr3_aa: CASSESIQAGGSQETQYF
clone_size: -; v_call: TRBV29-1; cdr3_aa: CSVDTGQEKLFF
clone_size: -; v_call: TRBV4-1; cdr3_aa: CASSQGWRREGSPLHF
clone_size: -; v_call: TRBV4-3; cdr3_aa: CASSQDKNGTGSQPQHF
clone_size: -; v_call: TRBV18; cdr3_aa: CASSLNGAGTDAFF
clone_size: -; v_call: TRBV5-1; cdr3_aa: CASSWGDRVNTEAFF
clone_size: -; v_call: TRBV11-2; cdr3_aa: CASSSELWTATNEKLFF
clone_size: once; v_call: TRBV5-5; cdr3_aa: CASSSPGGIRNTEAFF
clone_size: -; v_call: TRBV6-5; cdr3_aa: CASSYWAGSSYNEQFF
clone_size: -; v_call: TRBV30; cdr3_aa: CAWSTLAGEKQYF
clone_size: -; v_call: TRBV2; cdr3_aa: CASRQTDISTDTQYF
clone_size: few; v_call: TRBV6-6; cdr3_aa: CASSYRTSGHNEQFF
clone_size: -; v_call: TRBV7-9; cdr3_aa: CASSLSRGLTSGNTIYF
clone_size: -; v_call: TRBV2; cdr3_aa: CAGKQGYTNSPLHF
clone_size: -; v_call: TRBV5-6; cdr3_aa: CASSLYWGTGGGQETQYF